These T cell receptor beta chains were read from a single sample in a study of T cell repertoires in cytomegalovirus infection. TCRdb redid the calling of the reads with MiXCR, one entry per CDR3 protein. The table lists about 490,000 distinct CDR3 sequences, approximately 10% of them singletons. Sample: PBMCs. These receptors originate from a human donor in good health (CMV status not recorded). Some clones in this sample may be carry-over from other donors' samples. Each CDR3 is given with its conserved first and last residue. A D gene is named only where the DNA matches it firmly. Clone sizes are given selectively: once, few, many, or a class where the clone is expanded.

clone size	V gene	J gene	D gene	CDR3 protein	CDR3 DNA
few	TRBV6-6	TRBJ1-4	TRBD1	CASSYKVWTGIEKLFF	TGTGCCAGCAGTTACAAAGTTTGGACAGGGATTGAAAAACTGTTTTTT
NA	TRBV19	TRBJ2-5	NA	CASSMAPRTEKKTQYF	TGTGCCAGTAGTATGGCCCCTAGGACAGAAAAGAAGACCCAGTACTTC
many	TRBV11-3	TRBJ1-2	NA	CASSRARGTGGYTF	TGTGCCAGCAGCCGGGCAAGAGGAACTGGAGGCTACACCTTC
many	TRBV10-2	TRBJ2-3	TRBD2	CASSESGGSLNTQYF	TGCGCCAGCAGTGAGAGCGGGGGCTCCTTAAATACGCAGTATTTT
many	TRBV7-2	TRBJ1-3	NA	CASSLETATNTIYF	TGTGCCAGCAGCTTAGAGACCGCGACAAACACCATATATTTT
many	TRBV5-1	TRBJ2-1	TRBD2	CASSSGTSGKGEQFF	TGCGCCAGCAGCTCCGGGACTAGCGGGAAAGGTGAGCAGTTCTTC
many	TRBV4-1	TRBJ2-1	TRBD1	CASTLDRSSYNEQFF	TGCGCCAGCACCTTGGACAGGAGCTCCTACAATGAGCAGTTCTTC
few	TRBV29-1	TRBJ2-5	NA	CSVTGGNQETQYF	TGCAGCGTTACCGGGGGTAACCAAGAGACCCAGTACTTC
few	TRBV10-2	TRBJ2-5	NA	CASSEGNSGQRGTQYF	TGCGCCAGCAGTGAAGGCAACTCGGGCCAGAGAGGGACCCAGTACTTC
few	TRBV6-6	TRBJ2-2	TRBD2	CASSFAGGVNTGELFF	TGTGCCAGCAGTTTCGCGGGGGGCGTTAACACCGGGGAGCTGTTTTTT
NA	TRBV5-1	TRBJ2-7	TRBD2	CASRQTSGDEQYF	TGCGCCAGCAGGCAGACTAGCGGGGACGAGCAGTACTTC
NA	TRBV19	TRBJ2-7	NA	CASSIGQSYEQYF	TGTGCCAGTAGTATTGGTCAGTCCTACGAGCAGTACTTC
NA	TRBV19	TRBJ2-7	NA	CASSRGRGREYEQYF	TGTGCCAGTAGCCGAGGGCGGGGAAGAGAATACGAGCAGTACTTC
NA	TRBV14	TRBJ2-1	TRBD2	CASSHPGTSGGNEQFF	TGTGCCAGCAGCCATCCGGGAACTAGCGGGGGAAATGAGCAGTTCTTC
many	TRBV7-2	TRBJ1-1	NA	CASSLARGTEAFF	TGTGCCAGCAGCCTCGCACGGGGCACTGAAGCTTTCTTT
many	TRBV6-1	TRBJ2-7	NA	CASSSGPTTEQYF	TGTGCCAGCAGTTCGGGACCGACCACCGAGCAGTACTTC
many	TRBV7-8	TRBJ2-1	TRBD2	CASSARLAGGRPNEQFF	TGTGCCAGCAGCGCTAGACTAGCGGGGGGCCGACCTAATGAGCAGTTCTTC
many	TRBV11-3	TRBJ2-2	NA	CASSLIGNTGELFF	TGTGCCAGCAGCTTAATAGGGAACACCGGGGAGCTGTTTTTT
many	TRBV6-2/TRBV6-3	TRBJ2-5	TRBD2	CASRASGAETQYF	TGTGCCAGCAGGGCTAGCGGGGCGGAGACCCAGTACTTC
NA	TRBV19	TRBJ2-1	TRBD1	CASSIWTGNNEQFF	TGTGCCAGTAGTATCTGGACAGGGAACAATGAGCAGTTCTTC
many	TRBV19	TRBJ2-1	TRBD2	CASSRSSGRLNEQFF	TGTGCCAGTAGTAGAAGTAGCGGGAGGTTAAATGAGCAGTTCTTC
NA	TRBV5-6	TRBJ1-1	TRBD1	CASSLAPPGQGAFGTEAFF	TGTGCCAGCAGCTTGGCCCCTCCGGGACAGGGGGCATTCGGCACTGAAGCTTTCTTT